This entry describes one TCR beta chain. These data belong to a study of blood T cells in healthy people across ages. The germline gives CDR1 MNHEY, CDR2 SVGEGT. V was pared by 7 bases and J by 9 bases, with 10 bases of the junction left unmatched. This CDR3 comprises 16 residues. Individuals who donated were healthy Caucasians from Russia aged roughly 6 to 90. Using a J-beta primer mix together with a sample-barcoded 5' primer, a second PCR was run for about 6 to 12 cycles. TCRdb reprocessed the 5' RACE reads via MiXCR and lists one record per CDR3 protein. In the table there are 1.5 million to 2 million distinct CDR3 sequences, around 50% of which are singletons.

Sequenced material: blood. The sequence was collected from a woman between 35 and 50 years old in good health. The chain has TRBV6-2 or TRBV6-3 and TRBJ2-1, with 15 positions matching TRBD2. The CDR3 sequence: CASTLGLAGGSREQFF. Written as DNA, the CDR3 is TGTGCCAGCACCTTAGGACTAGCGGGGGGGTCCCGTGAGCAGTTCTTC.